This TCR beta chain emerged from a study of blood T cell repertoires in COVID-19. Across the whole study: Sample material is recorded as cDNA or gDNA derived from T cells, B-cell-depleted T cells, or PBMCs.

Original analysis: Reference gene primer amplification yielded estimated nucleated cell counts. Sequencing used immunoSEQ multiplex PCR; TCRdb keeps in-frame clones, though not all of them. V, J and clone size derive from that table, while D and trimming were established from the DNA sequence. The sample has 90,000 to 120,000 clones; around nine tenths are singletons. The CDR3 spans 18 residues. With 6 bases removed from V and 0 bases from J, the gap between germline ends came to 21 bases. CDR1 and CDR2 (germline): SNHLY, FYNNEI. V usage is TRBV2 and J usage is TRBJ2-1, with D perhaps TRBD2 (6 bases). The TCR originated in a woman younger than 45 with acute or convalescent COVID-19. The sample comprised peripheral blood. The CDR3 here is CASSEIVAGGDSYNEQFF. DNA of the CDR3: TGTGCCAGCAGCGAGATCGTTGCGGGCGGGGACTCCTACAATGAGCAGTTCTTC.